A single sample is the source of the 8 T cell receptor beta chains below, sequenced in a study of OX40 agonist ivuxolimab in advanced cancers. Produced via immunoSEQ multiplex PCR; TCRdb's table is partial and in-frame only. The repertoire holds 50,000 to 75,000 clones, with 70% to 90% as singletons. This material consisted of CD4+ or CD8+ T cells sorted from blood, taken in a trial of the OX40 agonist ivuxolimab. These receptors were collected from an adult with an advanced solid tumor such as melanoma, head and neck, liver or kidney cancer.

The gene calls are TRBV10-3 and TRBJ1-1; 10 positions agree with TRBD1. Looked up from germline, CDR1 is ENHRY and CDR2 is SYGVKD. The CDR3 has 14 residues. J gave up 3 bases and V 4 bases, and 2 bases lay outside the gene matches. CDR3 region: CAISGGTGDTEAFF. Here the CDR3 DNA reads TGTGCCATCAGTGGAGGGACAGGGGACACTGAAGCTTTCTTT.

The V and J genes are TRBV19 and TRBJ1-3; D uncertain. Germline lookup yields CDR1 LNHDA and CDR2 SQIVND (reference sequence). The CDR3 sequence is 15 residues long. Trimming left V 4 bases short and J 2 bases short, with 12 bases between. CDR3 sequence (DNA): TGTGCCAGTAGTAAAATCCGGGGAGCTGGAAACACCATATATTTT. Protein: CASSKIRGAGNTIYF. Full variable domain (missing parts from reference TRBV19 and TRBJ1-3): DGGITQSPKYLFRKEGQNVTLSCEQNLNHDAMYWYRQDPGQGLRLIYYSQIVNDFQKGDIAEGYSVSREKKESFPLTVTSAQKNPTAFYLCASSKIRGAGNTIYFGEGSWLTVV.

This chain joins TRBV20-1 and TRBJ2-4; a possible D gene is TRBD2 (6 bases). CDR3 length: 11 amino acids. Germline V gives CDR1 DFQATT, CDR2 SNEGSKA (reference sequence). V shed 4 bases and J shed 10 bases, with 11 bases lying between them. The CDR3 nucleotides read TGCAGTGCTACCTGGAGGGGTATTCAGTACTTC. This translates into CSATWRGIQYF.

V gene TRBV12-5 combines with J gene TRBJ1-1; unclear D gene. Per the germline V gene, CDR1 is LGHNT and CDR2 is FRNRAP. The CDR3 covers 11 residues. The V and J ends lost 6 bases and 11 bases respectively, with 13 bases between them. CDR3 loop: CASGRASRAFF. CDR3 DNA: TGTGCTAGTGGAAGGGCGAGTAGGGCTTTCTTT.

The chain links TRBV19 to TRBJ1-6; weak D call: TRBD1 (5 bases). From germline, CDR1 is LNHDA and CDR2 SQIVND (reference sequence). The CDR3 is 15 residues long. The V end was cut by 3 bases, the J end by 5 bases, with 11 bases between. The CDR3 spells CASSIFGQDNSPLHF. The CDR3 nucleotides are TGTGCCAGTAGTATTTTCGGACAAGATAATTCACCCCTCCACTTT. The variable domain in full, completed from reference TRBV19 and TRBJ1-6, reads DGGITQSPKYLFRKEGQNVTLSCEQNLNHDAMYWYRQDPGQGLRLIYYSQIVNDFQKGDIAEGYSVSREKKESFPLTVTSAQKNPTAFYLCASSIFGQDNSPLHFGNGTRLTVT.

The rearrangement uses TRBV5-4 and TRBJ2-3; 7 bases are a match to TRBD1. V lost 2 bases and J lost 4; bases outside the gene matches: 4. The CDR3 length is 14 residues. Germline loops: CDR1 SGHNT, CDR2 YYREEE (reference sequence). CDR3 DNA sequence: TGTGCCAGCAGCTTCGGACAGGTTTCAGATACGCAGTATTTT. Translating it yields CASSFGQVSDTQYF.

This chain joins TRBV7-9 and TRBJ2-5, with 7 bases identical to TRBD2. CDR3 length equals 15 residues. The V segment lost 1 base and the J segment 1 base; nucleotides outside the gene matches: 3. Germline CDR1 and CDR2: SEHNR and FQNEAQ (reference sequence). CDR3 DNA sequence: TGTGCCAGCAGCTTAGTTTCTAGCGGCCAAGAGACCCAGTACTTC. Translation gives CASSLVSSGQETQYF.

This clone was seen just once. The J gene is TRBJ2-5, the V gene TRBV9, with 7 bases matching TRBD1. Trimming at V came to 2 bases and at J to 1 base, leaving 5 bases not matched to a gene. The CDR3 is 15 residues long. Germline loops: CDR1 SGDLS, CDR2 YYNGEE. The CDR3 reads CASSVTGNFQETQYF. The CDR3 DNA sequence: TGTGCCAGCAGCGTGACAGGGAACTTCCAAGAGACCCAGTACTTC.